The 10 T cell receptor beta chains listed next were all sequenced from one sample in a study of cytomegalovirus exposure and HLA in healthy donors. Amplification used 60 Vbeta primers and 13 Jbeta primers. Here immunoSEQ multiplex PCR was the method, and the copy in TCRdb shows in-frame clones only, minus some. The sample has fewer than 150,000 clones; 75% to 80% are singletons. The material sequenced was PBMCs. Receptors were obtained from a woman aged 45-60 years in good health and CMV-seronegative.

V is TRBV28 and J is TRBJ1-4; a weak D match, TRBD1 (6 bases). The germline V and J ends were trimmed by 6 bases and 3 bases, with 17 bases remaining between them. The length of the CDR3 is 16 residues. CDR1 and CDR2 (germline): MDHEN, SYDVKM. CDR3 loop: CASSTFRAGANEKLFF. The CDR3 region has the DNA TGTGCCAGCAGCACCTTTCGGGCAGGGGCTAATGAAAAACTGTTTTTT.

The chain joins TRBV13 to TRBJ2-5, with D hard to call. This CDR3 has 15 residues. With 4 bases removed from V and 4 bases from J, the gap between germline ends came to 16 bases. Germline loops: CDR1 PRHDT, CDR2 FYEKMQ (reference sequence). CDR3 protein: CASSSRALSGETQYF. CDR3 nucleotides: TGTGCCAGCAGCTCACGAGCCTTAAGTGGAGAGACCCAGTACTTC.

This clone came up once. This chain uses TRBV4-3 with TRBJ2-1; 8 bases fit TRBD1. The CDR3 covers 16 residues. Per germline, CDR1 LGHNA and CDR2 YSLEER. J was trimmed by 4 bases and V by 4 bases; bases with no gene match: 9. The DNA for the CDR3 is TGCGCCAGCAGCCCGATCGGGACAGGCGCGTACAATGAGCAGTTCTTC. Translation: CASSPIGTGAYNEQFF.

DNA for the CDR3: TGTGCCAGCAGTTTATGGGGTAGCGGGGGTTCCTACAATGAGCAGTTCTTC. Encoded protein: CASSLWGSGGSYNEQFF. The V and J genes are TRBV28 and TRBJ2-1, with 9 bases lining up with TRBD2. This CDR3 has 17 residues. Germline values: CDR1 MDHEN, CDR2 SYDVKM. V shed 0 bases and J 1 base; nucleotides not matched to a gene: 4.

V gene TRBV7-3 combines with J gene TRBJ2-3, with 8 bases fitting TRBD2. With V trimmed by 5 bases and J by 6 bases, 10 bases remained unmatched. The CDR3 is 15 amino acids. CDR1 is SGHTA, CDR2 FQGTGA, per germline. The CDR3 here is CASSPIGLATDTQYF. Here the CDR3 DNA reads TGTGCCAGCAGCCCAATCGGACTAGCAACCGATACGCAGTATTTT.

This clone was seen a handful of times. This chain uses TRBV6-5 with TRBJ1-2; possible D gene TRBD1, 5 bases. V lost 7 bases and J lost 2, with 8 bases in between. CDR1 is MNHEY and CDR2 is SVGAGI in the germline V gene. This CDR3 has 12 residues. The CDR3 spells CASMGGNYGYTF. DNA for the CDR3: TGTGCCAGCATGGGGGGGAACTATGGCTACACCTTC.

The chain recombines TRBV10-2 with TRBJ2-7; tentatively, D is TRBD1 (7 bases). CDR1 and CDR2 (germline): WSHSY, SAAADI. CDR3 length equals 14 residues. V was trimmed by 5 bases and J by 7 bases, leaving 18 bases between them. The CDR3 spells CASSQTRGVREQYF. CDR3 coding DNA: TGCGCCAGCAGTCAAACCAGGGGGGTGAGAGAGCAGTACTTC.

In its sample, this clone was seen a few times. The chain employs TRBV14 and TRBJ1-4; D is unclear. The CDR3 length is 12 residues. Germline CDR1 is SGHDN and CDR2 is FVKESK. V gave up 5 bases and J gave up 10 bases, with 11 bases separating them. CDR3 in amino acids: CASSDRLGKLFF. Here the CDR3 DNA reads TGTGCCAGCAGCGATAGACTCGGAAAACTGTTTTTT.

V is TRBV19 and J is TRBJ1-2; 8 bases are shared with TRBD1. From germline, CDR1 is LNHDA and CDR2 SQIVND (reference sequence). The CDR3 runs to 15 residues. J gave up 6 bases and V 1 base, and 7 bases lay outside the gene matches. CDR3: CASSIGTGSWNGYTF. The CDR3 DNA follows: TGTGCCAGTAGTATAGGGACAGGGAGTTGGAATGGCTACACCTTC.

V is TRBV7-9 and J is TRBJ2-1, with TRBD2 matching 11 bases. This CDR3 spans 19 amino acids. The trim removed 1 base at V and 0 bases at J, leaving 8 bases unmatched. The germline V gene has CDR1 SEHNR and CDR2 FQNEAQ (reference sequence). Here the CDR3 reads CASSLGRLAGPSSYNEQFF. The DNA of the CDR3 is TGTGCCAGCAGCTTAGGAAGACTAGCGGGGCCGAGCTCCTACAATGAGCAGTTCTTC.